This T cell receptor beta chain was documented in a study of Ad26.COV2.S vaccination and SARS-CoV-2 variants. At the level of the study: It was the COV1001 Ad26.COV2.S trial arm that included the donor. General observations from the study: Post-vaccination breadth of spike-specific CD8+ and CD4+ T cell responses was reportedly substantial.

Noted treatment: some 20 received Ad26.COV2.S at low or high dose, single or two shots; several received placebo; per-sample allocation not given. Sample collection was performed on day 63 after the first vaccine or placebo injection. Adults aged 18-55 years in Boston included the donor. V lost 2 bases to trimming and J lost 4 bases; unmatched junction nucleotides: 17. The length of the CDR3 is 18 residues. CDR1 is GTSNPN, CDR2 SVGIG, per germline (reference sequence). Using immunoSEQ multiplex PCR, the repertoire was profiled, and TCRdb retains in-frame clones only, with some absent. The sample has over 400,000 clones, 85% to 90% seen once. Regarding this clone: What it recognizes is unknown.

This TCR derives from a person between 18 and 65 years old who received the Ad26.COV2.S COVID-19 vaccine or a placebo. The sequencing used peripheral blood, collected in a trial of Ad26.COV2.S vaccine versus placebo. This chain connects TRBV30 to TRBJ2-3; 8 nucleotides agree with TRBD1. The CDR3 protein is CAWSIGSPGQGLADTQYF. The CDR3, as DNA: TGTGCCTGGAGTATTGGTAGCCCCGGACAGGGTCTCGCAGATACGCAGTATTTT. Together with reference TRBV30 and TRBJ2-3, the CDR3 gives the full variable domain: SQTIHQWPATLVQPVGSPLSLECTVEGTSNPNLYWYRQAAGRGLQLLFYSVGIGQISSEVPQNLSASRPQDRQFILSSKKLLLSDSGFYLCAWSIGSPGQGLADTQYFGPGTRLTVL.